Below, 31 T cell receptor beta chains from the same sample are listed, as sequenced in a study of CD8 T cells in ankylosing spondylitis. From the 5' RACE reads, TCRdb called clonotypes with MiXCR, one entry per CDR3 protein. The sample consists of around 300,000 distinct CDR3 sequences, 20% of them appearing once. The sequencing sample was made of blood, either unsorted or a sorted T cell fraction (not recorded which). Receptor source: a female donor with ankylosing spondylitis or in good health (not recorded which).

This clonotype was seen a few times. This chain uses TRBV7-9 with TRBJ1-4, with 9 bases fitting TRBD1. Germline V lookup: CDR1 SEHNR, CDR2 FQNEAQ (reference sequence). The CDR3 has 17 residues. The V and J ends lost 1 base and 7 bases, in that order; junction bases with no gene match: 10. The CDR3 nucleotides read TGTGCCAGCAGCTTAGAACTCTCCGGGACAGGGAGTGAAAAACTGTTTTTT. Amino acid sequence: CASSLELSGTGSEKLFF.

The chain joins TRBV7-2 to TRBJ1-2, with D perhaps matching TRBD1 (5 bases). The germline V gene has CDR1 SGHTA and CDR2 FQGNSA. The CDR3 loop spans 13 amino acids. V was pared by 0 bases and J by 3 bases, with 5 bases between. CDR3: CASSLARDYGYTF. The CDR3 DNA is TGTGCCAGCAGCTTAGCCAGGGACTATGGCTACACCTTC.

This clonotype has at least ten counts. The rearrangement uses TRBV6-5 and TRBJ2-5; 8 bases align to TRBD2. The length of the CDR3 is 18 residues. The germline CDR1 and CDR2 sequences are MNHEY and SVGAGI. V gave up 0 bases and J gave up 4 bases; unmatched junction bases: 13. DNA for the CDR3: TGTGCCAGCAGTTACTCGACAAGCGGGGGAAATCGGGTAGAGACCCAGTACTTC. Translation gives CASSYSTSGGNRVETQYF.

The chain recombines TRBV4-3 with TRBJ2-2; the D gene could be TRBD1 or TRBD2 (5 bases each). V was cut by 4 bases and J by 2 bases, with 14 bases left in between. The CDR3 is 16 residues long. The germline V gene has CDR1 LGHNA and CDR2 YSLEER. CDR3 sequence (DNA): TGCGCCAGCAGCCGTGGGGGTGCCCCCAACACCGGGGAGCTGTTTTTT. It encodes CASSRGGAPNTGELFF.

This clonotype was detected a few times. V is TRBV24-1 and J is TRBJ2-1; 7 positions match TRBD2. Unmatched junction bases numbered 6, after V lost 4 bases and J lost 4 bases. CDR3 length: 15 amino acids. CDR1 is KGHDR, CDR2 SFDVKD, per germline. CDR3 in DNA: TGTGCCACCAGTGACTTGAGCGGGAAATACAATGAGCAGTTCTTC. The encoded protein is CATSDLSGKYNEQFF.

CDR3 in DNA: TGCAGTGCTAGATCGACTAGCGGGACCGCGACAGATACGCAGTATTTT. Translating it yields CSARSTSGTATDTQYF. The chain recombines TRBV20-1 with TRBJ2-3; TRBD2 matches 11 bases. Germline V gene data show CDR1 as DFQATT and CDR2 as SNEGSKA (reference sequence). Losses at the gene ends were 2 bases for V and 3 bases for J; bases not matched to a gene: 7. This CDR3 comprises 16 residues.

This clonotype was observed a handful of times. This chain joins TRBV20-1 and TRBJ2-5, with 10 bases that match TRBD2. V lost 6 bases, J lost 10 bases, and 14 bases stayed unmatched. The V gene's germline CDR1 is DFQATT and CDR2 SNEGSKA (reference sequence). This CDR3 has 14 residues. In DNA form, the CDR3 reads TGCAGTGCCCCGACTAGCGGGCGCCAAGGGGGCCAGTACTTC. Translating gives CSAPTSGRQGGQYF.

This chain joins TRBV12-3 or TRBV12-4 and TRBJ2-7, with 8 bases fitting TRBD2. With 5 bases clipped from V and 3 bases from J, the junction kept 6 bases outside the gene matches. The CDR3 contains 14 residues. CDR3 DNA: TGTGCCAGCAGTCCTTCCGGGACTAGCTACGAGCAGTACTTC. Protein: CASSPSGTSYEQYF.

This clonotype was observed many times. The CDR3 DNA follows: TGCGCCAGCACCTACGACCGAGATCTTCAGAACGAGCAGTACTTC. This codes for CASTYDRDLQNEQYF. The chain uses TRBV5-1 and TRBJ2-7; D unresolved. CDR1 and CDR2 (germline): SGHRS, YFSETQ. CDR3 size: 15 residues. Trimming left V 6 bases short and J 5 bases short, with 21 bases between.

This clonotype has a handful of counts. The gene calls are TRBV20-1 and TRBJ2-1, with D possibly matching TRBD2 (5 bases). Trimming removed 7 bases from V and 0 bases from J, with 10 bases in between. Germline lookup yields CDR1 DFQATT and CDR2 SNEGSKA (reference sequence). This CDR3 has 13 residues. CDR3 sequence: CSEVGSSYNEQFF. CDR3 bases: TGCAGTGAAGTTGGGAGCTCCTACAATGAGCAGTTCTTC.

Ten or more counts support this clonotype. The V and J genes are TRBV12-3 or TRBV12-4 and TRBJ2-2; the D gene is possibly TRBD1 (5 bases). Between the trimmed V and J ends, which lost 8 bases and 1 base, there was a span of 8 bases. CDR3 length equals 13 residues. Written as DNA, the CDR3 is TGTGCCAGCTGGGGCCAGAACACCGGGGAGCTGTTTTTT. Amino acids: CASWGQNTGELFF.

This clonotype showed up just a few times. The chain links TRBV7-2 to TRBJ2-7; no clear D gene. Trimming stripped 2 bases from V and 2 bases from J, with 7 bases between. Germline CDR1 SGHTA, CDR2 FQGNSA. The CDR3 has 13 residues. The CDR3 nucleotides are TGTGCCAGCAGCTTACGCGTTACCTACGAGCAGTACTTC. This gives the protein CASSLRVTYEQYF.

The J gene is TRBJ1-1, the V gene TRBV29-1; D unresolved. Trimming cost V 1 base and J 2 bases, with 11 bases left between them. Germline V gives CDR1 SQVTM, CDR2 ANQGSEA. The CDR3 contains 14 residues. The CDR3 DNA sequence: TGCAGCGTTGAAGCGGCCGCATCAAACACTGAAGCTTTCTTT. Encoded protein: CSVEAAASNTEAFF.

This chain links TRBV12-3 or TRBV12-4 with TRBJ2-7; the match to TRBD2 covers 8 bases. The ends lost 2 bases at V and 2 bases at J; junction bases unmatched: 11. The CDR3 is 17 residues long. The CDR3 region has the DNA TGTGCCAGCAGTTTAAACGGCGGGAGGCGCCTCCCCTACGAGCAGTACTTC. Protein: CASSLNGGRRLPYEQYF.

This clonotype showed up just a few times. The chain is built from TRBV4-3 and TRBJ2-1; the match to TRBD2 covers 8 bases. Germline V gene data show CDR1 as LGHNA and CDR2 as YSLEER. The CDR3 is 16 amino acids. V gave up 4 bases and J gave up 4 bases; unmatched junction bases: 9. The CDR3 loop is CASSPGPGLVYNEQFF. The CDR3 DNA reads as TGCGCCAGCAGCCCGGGACCGGGACTAGTTTACAATGAGCAGTTCTTC.

This clonotype was detected only a few times. The CDR3, as DNA: TGTGCCAGCAGTCCGGACATAAATCAGCCCCAGCATTTT. Translated, it gives CASSPDINQPQHF. This sequence joins TRBV2 and TRBJ1-5, with a weak D call TRBD1 (5 bases). Trimming stripped 5 bases from V and 4 bases from J, with 9 bases between. From germline, CDR1 is SNHLY and CDR2 FYNNEI. The length of the CDR3 is 13 residues.

This clonotype appeared many times. The rearrangement joins TRBV7-2 to TRBJ1-6; D gene ambiguous. CDR3 size: 15 residues. Looked up from germline, CDR1 is SGHTA and CDR2 is FQGNSA. With 1 base removed from V and 9 bases from J, the gap between germline ends came to 13 bases. The CDR3 here is CASSLDLTYGSPLHF. The CDR3 coding sequence is TGTGCCAGCAGCTTAGATCTTACATACGGTTCACCCCTCCACTTT.

The chain employs TRBV4-2 and TRBJ2-6, with 14 bases identical to TRBD2. Germline V lookup: CDR1 LGHNA, CDR2 YNFKEQ. The CDR3 length is 18 residues. The trim removed 4 bases at V and 1 base at J, leaving 3 bases unmatched. The CDR3 sequence: CASSLRTSGRSGANVLTF. The DNA of the CDR3 is TGTGCCAGCAGCCTACGGACTAGCGGGAGGTCTGGGGCCAACGTCCTGACTTTC.

The V call is TRBV24-1, the J call TRBJ2-2; the D is unclear. The CDR3 is 12 amino acids. The V and J ends lost 5 bases and 6 bases respectively, with 6 bases between them. CDR1 KGHDR and CDR2 SFDVKD come from the germline V gene. DNA for the CDR3: TGTGCCACCAGTGTCCCCGCCGGGGAGCTGTTTTTT. Protein: CATSVPAGELFF.

The rearrangement joins TRBV6-1 to TRBJ2-3, with 7 bases fitting TRBD2. Germline V gene sequence: CDR1 MNHNS, CDR2 SASEGT. J lost 2 bases, V lost 2 bases, and 1 base had no gene match. The CDR3 spans 14 residues. The CDR3 DNA follows: TGTGCCAGCAGTGAACTAGCGGCCACAGATACGCAGTATTTT. It codes for CASSELAATDTQYF.

This clonotype was detected a few times. The chain couples TRBV6-1 to TRBJ2-3; D gene unclear. Germline V lookup: CDR1 MNHNS, CDR2 SASEGT. The CDR3 extends over 13 amino acids. Between the trimmed V and J ends, which lost 5 bases and 4 bases, there was a span of 10 bases. The CDR3 nucleotides are TGTGCCAGCAGTTCCCGGACCCCAGATACGCAGTATTTT. It specifies CASSSRTPDTQYF.

The genes are TRBV7-9 and TRBJ2-5, with D possibly being TRBD1 or TRBD2 (5 bases each). V was clipped by 2 bases and J by 4 bases, with 14 bases between them. The germline gives CDR1 SEHNR, CDR2 FQNEAQ (reference sequence). This CDR3 spans 15 amino acids. The CDR3 protein is CASSLRRLGGETQYF. In nucleotides, the CDR3 is TGTGCCAGCAGCTTAAGGCGTCTTGGGGGAGAGACCCAGTACTTC.

The rearrangement uses TRBV6-1 and TRBJ2-1; D might be TRBD1 or TRBD2, each matching 5 bases. Trimming stripped 3 bases from V and 11 bases from J, with 14 bases between. Germline assignment: CDR1 MNHNS and CDR2 SASEGT. The CDR3 contains 13 residues. The CDR3 bases are TGTGCCAGCAGTGACAGAGCCGGGGCAAAGCAGTTCTTC. Translation: CASSDRAGAKQFF.

There are a few counts of this clonotype. This sequence joins TRBV12-3 or TRBV12-4 and TRBJ1-1, with D perhaps matching TRBD1 (5 bases). V was clipped by 5 bases and J by 4 bases, with 20 bases between them. The CDR3 is 16 residues long. The CDR3 bases are TGTGCCAGCAGTCCCGGGACCGGGGTGTGGGGCACTGAAGCTTTCTTT. Translating it yields CASSPGTGVWGTEAFF.

This clonotype was recorded a few times. This chain uses TRBV9 with TRBJ1-1; 7 bases agree with TRBD1. This CDR3 has 17 residues. From germline, CDR1 is SGDLS and CDR2 YYNGEE. The V segment lost 1 base and the J segment 4 bases; nucleotides outside the gene matches: 13. The CDR3 region has the DNA TGTGCCAGCAGCGTAACCCCATCCGACAGGGCGGGCACTGAAGCTTTCTTT. Translated, it gives CASSVTPSDRAGTEAFF.

This clonotype was seen more than once but under ten times. The V and J genes are TRBV7-9 and TRBJ2-1; D unresolved. V was clipped by 3 bases and J by 0 bases, with 6 bases between them. This CDR3 comprises 14 residues. Germline CDR1 and CDR2: SEHNR and FQNEAQ (reference sequence). The CDR3 DNA follows: TGTGCCAGCAGCTTTATAGGCTCCTACAATGAGCAGTTCTTC. This sequence encodes CASSFIGSYNEQFF.

The chain couples TRBV27 to TRBJ1-2; the D gene is possibly TRBD1 (6 bases). Looked up from germline, CDR1 is MNHEY and CDR2 is SMNVEV (reference sequence). V lost 3 bases to trimming and J lost 1 base, with 9 bases between them. CDR3 length equals 14 residues. The CDR3: CASSFQGSNYGYTF. In DNA, the CDR3 is TGTGCCAGCAGTTTTCAGGGGAGTAACTATGGCTACACCTTC.

This clonotype has a handful of counts. The V call is TRBV19, the J call TRBJ2-7; 10 bases match TRBD2. V shed 7 bases, J shed 2 bases, and the junction held 5 bases outside the gene matches. CDR3 length equals 14 residues. Germline-derived CDR1 and CDR2 are LNHDA and SQIVND (reference sequence). The CDR3 loop reads CASTPAGGTYEQYF. The DNA of the CDR3 is TGTGCCAGTACTCCAGCGGGAGGGACCTACGAGCAGTACTTC. The whole variable domain, filled in from reference TRBV19 and TRBJ2-7, reads DGGITQSPKYLFRKEGQNVTLSCEQNLNHDAMYWYRQDPGQGLRLIYYSQIVNDFQKGDIAEGYSVSREKKESFPLTVTSAQKNPTAFYLCASTPAGGTYEQYFGPGTRLTVT.

In its sample, this clonotype was seen many times. The V gene is TRBV20-1, the J gene TRBJ2-1; 7 bases line up with TRBD2. The CDR3 loop spans 14 amino acids. Germline V gene sequence: CDR1 DFQATT, CDR2 SNEGSKA (reference sequence). V shed 3 bases and J 8 bases; nucleotides not matched to a gene: 10. CDR3 sequence (DNA): TGCAGTGCTAGGGATCAGCGGGATTGGGATGAGCAGTTCTTC. Its protein is CSARDQRDWDEQFF.

V and J are TRBV29-1 and TRBJ1-1, with D perhaps TRBD1 (6 bases). Germline CDR1 and CDR2: SQVTM and ANQGSEA. Trimming cost V 2 bases and J 5 bases, with 15 bases left between them. This CDR3 comprises 14 residues. The CDR3 sequence: CSVEKGGLATEAFF. Written as DNA, the CDR3 is TGCAGCGTTGAAAAGGGGGGGCTCGCAACTGAAGCTTTCTTT.

Here the CDR3 DNA reads TGTGCCAGCAGCCAAGGGCGGGGCCAGCCCCAGCATTTT. Translation gives CASSQGRGQPQHF. The chain employs TRBV3-1 and TRBJ1-5, with D maybe TRBD1 (5 bases). Germline CDR1 LGHDT, CDR2 YNNKEL (reference sequence). This CDR3 has 13 amino acids. V lost 1 base and J lost 7, with 8 bases in between.